Below, 3 T cell receptor beta chains from the same sample are listed, as sequenced in a study of blood T cell repertoires in COVID-19 (dated by TCRdb to about 2020). Library preparation employed the immunoSEQ multiplex PCR assay. Not all clones reach the TCRdb copy of this immuneACCESS table, which keeps in-frame sequences only. Checked studies attribute under half of the gap to unresolved V genes and leave the rest unexplained. The sample data list 180,000 or so clones, and more than 65% of these were observed just once. About 10% of the sample lies in the top ten. Sequencing was done on a sample of PBMCs or T cells enriched from blood (not recorded which). Receptors were obtained from a man in his fifties who had recovered from COVID-19.

In its sample, this clone was seen a few times. The chain recombines TRBV7-9 with TRBJ2-7; 10 positions match TRBD1. V shed 1 base, J shed 5 bases, and the junction held 5 bases outside the gene matches. The CDR3 is 15 amino acids. CDR1 is SEHNR, CDR2 FQNEAQ, per germline (reference sequence). For the CDR3, the DNA is TGTGCCAGCAGCTTAGTAGGGACAGGGGTGAACGAGCAGTACTTC. This translates into CASSLVGTGVNEQYF.

This clone was detected only a few times. The chain combines TRBV27 with TRBJ2-3; D gene unclear. Germline V CDR1 and CDR2: MNHEY, SMNVEV (reference sequence). Trimming took off 5 bases at V and 1 base at J, with 7 bases between the two ends. The CDR3 runs to 13 residues. For the CDR3, the DNA is TGTGCCAGCAGTGTTACAGGCACAGATACGCAGTATTTT. Translated, it gives CASSVTGTDTQYF.

The genes are TRBV6-1 and TRBJ2-3, with 10 bases that match TRBD1. V lost 3 bases, J lost 8 bases, and 14 bases stayed unmatched. The CDR3 loop spans 17 amino acids. CDR1 is MNHNS and CDR2 is SASEGT in the germline V gene. The CDR3 here is CASSDEYSGQGRVTQYF. In nucleotides, the CDR3 is TGTGCCAGCAGTGATGAGTATTCGGGACAGGGGAGGGTTACGCAGTATTTT.